This T cell receptor (beta chain) was observed in a study of cytomegalovirus exposure and HLA in healthy donors. Findings of the study overall: Follow-up analysis later connected one missense variant in DCLRE1C with trimming of TCR beta V- and J-genes. TCR beta chains numbering about 160 were designated cytomegalovirus-associated. In a later analysis, several top co-occurrence clusters appeared linked to parvovirus B19, influenza, CMV and Epstein-Barr virus.

Regarding this clone: Its antigen is currently unknown.

Nominally healthy donors provided the samples, though records likely missed some immune exposures. The V segment lost 1 base and the J segment 7 bases; nucleotides outside the gene matches: 8. Germline V CDR1 and CDR2: MNHEY, SVGAGI. CDR3 length: 15 amino acids. Vbeta (60) and Jbeta (13) primers were used in the PCR. The assay was immunoSEQ multiplex PCR, and TCRdb's table has in-frame clones only and misses some. The data show 100,000 to 150,000 clones, 77% seen once. The rearrangement uses TRBV6-5 and TRBJ2-5, with 8 bases that match TRBD2. This clonotype was obtained from a man in his late teens or twenties in good health and CMV-seropositive. Sequencing was done on a sample of PBMCs. The CDR3 spells CASSYFGGRSRTQYF. DNA of the CDR3: TGTGCCAGCAGTTACTTCGGCGGGAGGTCCAGGACCCAGTACTTC.